The count of the clone carrying this TCR beta chain is one. Measured with immunoSEQ multiplex PCR; TCRdb has only the in-frame clones, and not every one. The sample lists about 120,000 clones; approximately 80% were seen once. V dropped 3 bases and J dropped 3 bases, with 12 bases sitting between them. The CDR3 length is 15 residues. The germline CDR1 and CDR2 sequences are SGHNT and YYREEE (reference sequence). The entry originates in a study of blood T cell repertoires in COVID-19. On the study more broadly: COVID-19 samples collected from the United States, Italy and Spain covered acute and convalescent phases. PBMCs, B-cell-depleted T cells, or T cells provided the cDNA or gDNA that made up the material.

Sequencing was carried out using peripheral blood. The genes are TRBV5-4 and TRBJ2-2, with D possibly matching TRBD2 (7 bases). The sequence derives from a human donor in a cohort sampled during active COVID-19. The DNA for the CDR3 is TGTGCCAGCAGCTGGAGGGGGGGAGACACCGGGGAGCTGTTTTTT. The encoded protein is CASSWRGGDTGELFF.